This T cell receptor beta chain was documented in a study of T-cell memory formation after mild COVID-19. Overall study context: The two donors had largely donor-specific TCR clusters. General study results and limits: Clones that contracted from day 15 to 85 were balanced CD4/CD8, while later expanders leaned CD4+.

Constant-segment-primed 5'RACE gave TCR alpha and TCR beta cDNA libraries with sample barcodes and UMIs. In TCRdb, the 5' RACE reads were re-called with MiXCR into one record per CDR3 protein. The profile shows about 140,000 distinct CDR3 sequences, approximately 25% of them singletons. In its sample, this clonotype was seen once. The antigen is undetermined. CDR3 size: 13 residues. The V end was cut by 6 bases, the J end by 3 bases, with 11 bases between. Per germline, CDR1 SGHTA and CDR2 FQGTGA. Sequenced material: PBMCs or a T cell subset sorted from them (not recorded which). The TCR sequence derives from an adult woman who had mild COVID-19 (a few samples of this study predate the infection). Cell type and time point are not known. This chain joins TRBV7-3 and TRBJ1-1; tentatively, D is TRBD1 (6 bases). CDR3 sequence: CASSFHRDTEAFF. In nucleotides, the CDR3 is TGTGCCAGCAGTTTTCACAGGGACACTGAAGCTTTCTTT.